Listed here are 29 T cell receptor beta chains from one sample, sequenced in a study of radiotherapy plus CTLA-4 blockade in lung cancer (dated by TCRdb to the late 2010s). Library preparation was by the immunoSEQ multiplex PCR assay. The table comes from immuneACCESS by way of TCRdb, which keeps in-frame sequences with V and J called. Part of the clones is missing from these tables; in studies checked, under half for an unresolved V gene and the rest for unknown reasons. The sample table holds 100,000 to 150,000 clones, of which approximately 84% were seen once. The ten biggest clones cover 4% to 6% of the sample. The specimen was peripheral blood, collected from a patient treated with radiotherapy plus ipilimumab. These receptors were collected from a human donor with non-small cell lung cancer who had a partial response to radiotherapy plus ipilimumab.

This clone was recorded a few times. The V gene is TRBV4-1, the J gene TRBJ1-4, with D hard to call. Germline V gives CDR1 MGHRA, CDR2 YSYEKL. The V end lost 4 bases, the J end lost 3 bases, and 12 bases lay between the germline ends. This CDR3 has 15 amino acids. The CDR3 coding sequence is TGCGCCAGCAGCCCCATGAGGAACTCTAATGAAAAACTGTTTTTT. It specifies CASSPMRNSNEKLFF.

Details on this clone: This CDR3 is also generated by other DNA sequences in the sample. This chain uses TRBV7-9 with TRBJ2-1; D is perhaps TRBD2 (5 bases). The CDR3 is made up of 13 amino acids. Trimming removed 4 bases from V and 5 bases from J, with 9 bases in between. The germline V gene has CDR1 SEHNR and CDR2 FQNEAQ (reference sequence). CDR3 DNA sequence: TGTGCCAGCAGCTCCGGACTGAACAATGAGCAGTTCTTC. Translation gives CASSSGLNNEQFF.

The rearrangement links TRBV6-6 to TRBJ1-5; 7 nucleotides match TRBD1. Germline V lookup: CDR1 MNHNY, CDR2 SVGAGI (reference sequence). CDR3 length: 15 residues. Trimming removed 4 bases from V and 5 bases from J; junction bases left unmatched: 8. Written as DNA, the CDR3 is TGTGCCAGCAGTTCCCGACAGGGAAGGGATCAGCCCCAGCATTTT. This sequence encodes CASSSRQGRDQPQHF.

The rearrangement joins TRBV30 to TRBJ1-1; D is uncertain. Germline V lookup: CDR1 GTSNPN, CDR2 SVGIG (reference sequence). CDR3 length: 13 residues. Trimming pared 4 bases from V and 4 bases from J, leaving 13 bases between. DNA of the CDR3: TGTGCCTGGAATCTAAAGAGAACCACTGAAGCTTTCTTT. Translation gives CAWNLKRTTEAFF.

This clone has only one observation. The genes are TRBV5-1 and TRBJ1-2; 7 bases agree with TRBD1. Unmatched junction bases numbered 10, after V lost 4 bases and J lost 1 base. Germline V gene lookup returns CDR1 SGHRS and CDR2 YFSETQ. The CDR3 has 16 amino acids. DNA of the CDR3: TGCGCCAGCAGCCCGGGGACAGCATCACGTAACTATGGCTACACCTTC. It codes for CASSPGTASRNYGYTF.

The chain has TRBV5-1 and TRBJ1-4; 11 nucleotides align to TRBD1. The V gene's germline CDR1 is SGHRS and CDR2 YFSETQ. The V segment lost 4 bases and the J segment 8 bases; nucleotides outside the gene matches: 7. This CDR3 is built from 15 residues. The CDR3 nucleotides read TGCGCCAGCAGCATCCAGGGGACAGGGGGGGAAAAACTGTTTTTT. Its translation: CASSIQGTGGEKLFF.

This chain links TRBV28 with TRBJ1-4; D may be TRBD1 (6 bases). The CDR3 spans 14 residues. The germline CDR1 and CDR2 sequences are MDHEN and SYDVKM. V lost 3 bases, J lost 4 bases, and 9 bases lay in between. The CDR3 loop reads CASSFGTLNEKLFF. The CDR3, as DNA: TGTGCCAGCAGTTTCGGGACACTTAATGAAAAACTGTTTTTT.

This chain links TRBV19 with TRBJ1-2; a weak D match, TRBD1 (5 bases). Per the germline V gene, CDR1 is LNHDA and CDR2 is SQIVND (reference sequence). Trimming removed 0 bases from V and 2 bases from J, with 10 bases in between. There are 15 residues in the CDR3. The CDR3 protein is CASSIEFRTNYGYTF. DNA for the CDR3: TGTGCCAGTAGTATAGAATTTCGGACAAACTATGGCTACACCTTC.

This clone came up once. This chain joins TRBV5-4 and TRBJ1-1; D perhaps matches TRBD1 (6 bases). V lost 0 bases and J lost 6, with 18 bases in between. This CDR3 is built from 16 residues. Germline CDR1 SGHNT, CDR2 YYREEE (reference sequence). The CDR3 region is CASSLAGQIRAPEAFF. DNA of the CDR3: TGTGCCAGCAGCTTGGCGGGACAAATCCGTGCGCCTGAAGCTTTCTTT.

The CDR3 region has the DNA TGTGCCAGCAGCTTACAGGGTAGTAATGAGCAGTTCTTC. Its protein product is CASSLQGSNEQFF. The J gene is TRBJ2-1, the V gene TRBV27; D is possibly TRBD1 (6 bases). V lost 6 bases, J lost 7 bases, and 13 bases lay in between. The CDR3 is 13 amino acids. Germline CDR1 MNHEY, CDR2 SMNVEV (reference sequence).

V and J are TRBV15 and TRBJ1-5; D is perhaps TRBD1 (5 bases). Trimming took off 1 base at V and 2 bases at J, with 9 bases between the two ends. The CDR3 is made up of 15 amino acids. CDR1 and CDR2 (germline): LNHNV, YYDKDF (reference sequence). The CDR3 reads CATSRGRAGNQPQHF. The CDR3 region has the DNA TGTGCCACCAGCAGAGGCAGGGCCGGCAATCAGCCCCAGCATTTT.

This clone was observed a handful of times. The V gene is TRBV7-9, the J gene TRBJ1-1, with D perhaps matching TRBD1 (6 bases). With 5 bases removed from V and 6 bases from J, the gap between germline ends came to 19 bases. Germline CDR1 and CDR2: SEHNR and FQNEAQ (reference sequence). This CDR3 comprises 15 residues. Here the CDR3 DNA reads TGTGCCAGCAGCATTCCCAACGGACAGTACCCTGAAGCTTTCTTT. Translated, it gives CASSIPNGQYPEAFF. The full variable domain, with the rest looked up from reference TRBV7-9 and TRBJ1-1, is DTGVSQNPRHKITKRGQNVTFRCDPISEHNRLYWYRQTLGQGPEFLTYFQNEAQLEKSRLLSDRFSAERPKGSFSTLEIQRTEQGDSAMYLCASSIPNGQYPEAFFGQGTRLTVV.

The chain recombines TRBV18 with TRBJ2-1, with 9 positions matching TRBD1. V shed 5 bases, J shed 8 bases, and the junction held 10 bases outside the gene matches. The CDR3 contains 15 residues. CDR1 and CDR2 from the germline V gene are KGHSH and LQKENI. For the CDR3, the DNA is TGTGCCAGCTCAGGCCGGGACAGGGTTAGGGATGAGCAGTTCTTC. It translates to CASSGRDRVRDEQFF.

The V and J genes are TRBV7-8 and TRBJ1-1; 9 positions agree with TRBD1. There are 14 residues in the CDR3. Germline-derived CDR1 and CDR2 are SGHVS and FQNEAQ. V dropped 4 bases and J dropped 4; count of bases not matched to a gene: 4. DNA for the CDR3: TGTGCCAGCAGCTCAAGGGACAGGGTCACTGAAGCTTTCTTT. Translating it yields CASSSRDRVTEAFF.

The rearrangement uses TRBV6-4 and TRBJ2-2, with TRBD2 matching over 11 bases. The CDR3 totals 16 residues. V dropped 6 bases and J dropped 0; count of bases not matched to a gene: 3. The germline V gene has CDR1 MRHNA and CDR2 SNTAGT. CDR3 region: CASSRLAGSNTGELFF. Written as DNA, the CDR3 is TGTGCCAGCAGCCGACTAGCGGGGTCGAACACCGGGGAGCTGTTTTTT.

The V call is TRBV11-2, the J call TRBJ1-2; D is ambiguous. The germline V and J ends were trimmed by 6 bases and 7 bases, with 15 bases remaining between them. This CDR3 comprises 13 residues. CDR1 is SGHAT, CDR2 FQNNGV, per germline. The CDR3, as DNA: TGTGCCAGCAGGCGGTCGGGATACTCTGGCTACACCTTC. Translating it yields CASRRSGYSGYTF. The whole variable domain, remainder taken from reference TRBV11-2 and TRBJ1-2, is EAGVAQSPRYKIIEKRQSVAFWCNPISGHATLYWYQQILGQGPKLLIQFQNNGVVDDSQLPKDRFSAERLKGVDSTLKIQPAKLEDSAVYLCASRRSGYSGYTFGSGTRLTVV.

In DNA, the CDR3 is TGTGCCAGCAGCGCAGGTGCTTCTATAACTGGTGGCTACACCTTC. As protein: CASSAGASITGGYTF. V and J are TRBV9 and TRBJ1-2; D remains unclear. CDR1 is SGDLS, CDR2 YYNGEE, per germline. V dropped 3 bases and J dropped 7 bases, with 19 bases sitting between them. This CDR3 has 15 amino acids.

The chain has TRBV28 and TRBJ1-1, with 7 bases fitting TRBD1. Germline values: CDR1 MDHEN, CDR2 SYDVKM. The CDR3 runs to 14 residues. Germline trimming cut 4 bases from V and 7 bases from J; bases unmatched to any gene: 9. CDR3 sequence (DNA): TGTGCCAGCAGTTCCTGGACAGGTGGTTTTGAAGCTTTCTTT. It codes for CASSSWTGGFEAFF.

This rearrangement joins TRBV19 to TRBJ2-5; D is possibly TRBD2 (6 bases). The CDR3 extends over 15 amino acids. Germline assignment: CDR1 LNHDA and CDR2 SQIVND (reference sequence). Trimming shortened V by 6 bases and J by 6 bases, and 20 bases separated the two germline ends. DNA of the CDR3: TGTGCCAGTAGCCTCCCGTTGGGCGGGACGAAGACCCAGTACTTC. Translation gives CASSLPLGGTKTQYF. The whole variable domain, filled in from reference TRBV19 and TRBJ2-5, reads DGGITQSPKYLFRKEGQNVTLSCEQNLNHDAMYWYRQDPGQGLRLIYYSQIVNDFQKGDIAEGYSVSREKKESFPLTVTSAQKNPTAFYLCASSLPLGGTKTQYFGPGTRLLVL.

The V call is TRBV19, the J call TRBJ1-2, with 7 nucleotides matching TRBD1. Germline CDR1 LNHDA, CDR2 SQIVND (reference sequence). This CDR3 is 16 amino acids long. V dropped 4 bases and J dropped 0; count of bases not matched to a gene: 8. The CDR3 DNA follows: TGTGCCAGTAGTACCAAAACGGGACAGCCTAACTATGGCTACACCTTC. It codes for CASSTKTGQPNYGYTF.

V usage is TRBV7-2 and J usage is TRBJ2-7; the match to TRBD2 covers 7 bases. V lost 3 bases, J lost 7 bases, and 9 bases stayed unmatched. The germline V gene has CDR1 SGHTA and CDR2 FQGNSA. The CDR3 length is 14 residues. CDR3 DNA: TGTGCCAGCAGCTTTAGCCGGGGAGCGGGAGAGCAGTACGTC. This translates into CASSFSRGAGEQYV.

The DNA for the CDR3 is TGTGCCAGCAGTGATAACAGGGGGTGGTTGTGGTACGTC. Its translation is CASSDNRGWLWYV. The V call is TRBV28, the J call TRBJ2-7; 8 bases agree with TRBD1. Germline lookup yields CDR1 MDHEN and CDR2 SYDVKM. After removal of 5 bases from V and 12 bases from J, the junction contained 12 bases not matched to a gene. The CDR3 extends over 13 amino acids.

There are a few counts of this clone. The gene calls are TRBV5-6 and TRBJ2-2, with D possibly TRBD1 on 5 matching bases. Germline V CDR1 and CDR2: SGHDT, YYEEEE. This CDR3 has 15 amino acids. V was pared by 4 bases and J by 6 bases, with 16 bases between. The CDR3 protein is CASSAPRVYAGELFF. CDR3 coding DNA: TGTGCCAGCAGCGCCCCCAGGGTATACGCCGGGGAGCTGTTTTTT.

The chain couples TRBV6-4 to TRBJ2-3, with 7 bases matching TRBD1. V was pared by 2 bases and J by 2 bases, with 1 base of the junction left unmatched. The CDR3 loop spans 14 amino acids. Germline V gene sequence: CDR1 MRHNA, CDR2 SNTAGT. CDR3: CASSDGQVTDTQYF. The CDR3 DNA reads TGTGCCAGCAGTGACGGACAGGTCACAGATACGCAGTATTTT.

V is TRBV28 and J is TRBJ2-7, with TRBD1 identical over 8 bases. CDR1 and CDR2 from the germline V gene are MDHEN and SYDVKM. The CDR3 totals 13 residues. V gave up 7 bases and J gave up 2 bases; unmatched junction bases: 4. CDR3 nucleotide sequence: TGTGCCAGCACAAGGACAGGGACCTACGAGCAGTACTTC. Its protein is CASTRTGTYEQYF.

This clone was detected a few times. The CDR3 reads CASTLTGGSGYGYTF. For the CDR3, the DNA is TGTGCCAGTACCCTGACGGGGGGGTCAGGGTATGGCTACACCTTC. The chain recombines TRBV19 with TRBJ1-2; D is possibly TRBD1 (5 bases). Trimming pared 7 bases from V and 5 bases from J, leaving 20 bases between. CDR1 is LNHDA, CDR2 SQIVND, per germline (reference sequence). The CDR3 is made up of 15 amino acids. Looking up the rest from reference TRBV19 and TRBJ1-2 gives the full variable domain: DGGITQSPKYLFRKEGQNVTLSCEQNLNHDAMYWYRQDPGQGLRLIYYSQIVNDFQKGDIAEGYSVSREKKESFPLTVTSAQKNPTAFYLCASTLTGGSGYGYTFGSGTRLTVV.

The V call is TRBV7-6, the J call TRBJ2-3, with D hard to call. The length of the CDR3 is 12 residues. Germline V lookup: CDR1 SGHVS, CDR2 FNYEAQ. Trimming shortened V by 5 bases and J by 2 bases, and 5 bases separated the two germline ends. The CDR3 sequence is CASSHYTDTQYF. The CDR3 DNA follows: TGTGCCAGCAGCCACTACACAGATACGCAGTATTTT.

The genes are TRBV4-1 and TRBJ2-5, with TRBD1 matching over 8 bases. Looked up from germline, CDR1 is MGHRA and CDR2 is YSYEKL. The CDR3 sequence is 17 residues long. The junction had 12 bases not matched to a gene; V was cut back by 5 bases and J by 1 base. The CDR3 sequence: CASSKGQGNVGQETQYF. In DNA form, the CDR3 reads TGCGCCAGCAGCAAAGGACAGGGTAACGTAGGCCAAGAGACCCAGTACTTC.

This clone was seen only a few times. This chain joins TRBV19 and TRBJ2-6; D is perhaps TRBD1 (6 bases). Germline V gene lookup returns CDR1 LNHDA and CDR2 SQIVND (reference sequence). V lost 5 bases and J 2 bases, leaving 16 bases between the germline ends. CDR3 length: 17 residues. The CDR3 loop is CASSVNRQGTGANVLTF. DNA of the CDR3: TGTGCCAGTAGTGTAAATCGCCAGGGGACTGGGGCCAACGTCCTGACTTTC.